A single sample gave rise to the 28 T cell receptor beta chains below, sequenced in a study of blood T cell repertoires in COVID-19. Assay used: immunoSEQ multiplex PCR; TCRdb lists only in-frame clones, some missing. Of around 58,000 clones listed, less than 85% were seen once; the top ten hold approximately 5%. The sequenced material came from peripheral blood. The source is a human donor in a cohort sampled during active COVID-19.

This sequence joins TRBV15 and TRBJ1-3; TRBD1 is a possible D gene (6 bases). V was trimmed by 0 bases and J by 4 bases, leaving 13 bases between them. The CDR3 loop spans 16 amino acids. Germline V gene lookup returns CDR1 LNHNV and CDR2 YYDKDF (reference sequence). The CDR3 here is CATSREPAGVGNTIYF. The CDR3 region has the DNA TGTGCCACCAGCAGAGAGCCCGCAGGGGTAGGAAACACCATATATTTT.

The chain recombines TRBV27 with TRBJ1-1; 8 nucleotides match TRBD1. The V gene's germline CDR1 is MNHEY and CDR2 SMNVEV (reference sequence). The CDR3 spans 14 residues. J was trimmed by 4 bases and V by 4 bases; bases with no gene match: 5. The CDR3 region is CASSSRTGTTEAFF. DNA for the CDR3: TGTGCCAGCAGTTCCCGGACAGGGACCACTGAAGCTTTCTTT.

V usage is TRBV5-4 and J usage is TRBJ2-7; D unresolved. The CDR3 runs 12 residues. Germline V gene lookup returns CDR1 SGHNT and CDR2 YYREEE (reference sequence). The ends were cut back, 3 bases at V and 0 bases at J, with 4 bases in the middle. The CDR3 region has the DNA TGTGCCAGCAGCTCGAGCTCCTACGAGCAGTACTTC. Residues: CASSSSSYEQYF.

The gene calls are TRBV5-1 and TRBJ1-1, with D uncertain. Germline V gene lookup returns CDR1 SGHRS and CDR2 YFSETQ. This CDR3 is 11 amino acids long. V shed 4 bases and J shed 8 bases, with 9 bases lying between them. The CDR3 protein is CASSPLPEAFF. CDR3 DNA: TGCGCCAGCAGCCCACTACCGGAAGCTTTCTTT.

The chain is built from TRBV6-6 and TRBJ1-5; D gene ambiguous. V was cut by 2 bases and J by 5 bases, with 16 bases left in between. The CDR3 sequence is 16 residues long. The germline V gene encodes CDR1 MNHNY and CDR2 SVGAGI (reference sequence). CDR3 in DNA: TGTGCCAGCAGTTACACCTCGAGAGGGAGGGATCAGCCCCAGCATTTT. Protein: CASSYTSRGRDQPQHF.

This clone occurred once. The CDR3 sequence: CASSQDLWASYGYTF. The CDR3 DNA follows: TGCGCCAGCAGCCAAGATCTCTGGGCATCCTATGGCTACACCTTC. The chain employs TRBV4-3 and TRBJ1-2; D is unclear. V was shortened by 0 bases and J by 4 bases, with 12 bases between the two germline ends. From germline, CDR1 is LGHNA and CDR2 YSLEER. There are 15 residues in the CDR3.

The gene calls are TRBV28 and TRBJ1-2; D not resolved. CDR3 length equals 13 residues. The germline V gene encodes CDR1 MDHEN and CDR2 SYDVKM. Trimming cost V 5 bases and J 2 bases, with 9 bases left between them. The CDR3, as DNA: TGTGCCAGCAGTAGCGGGCAAAACTATGGCTACACCTTC. This codes for CASSSGQNYGYTF.

The rearrangement uses TRBV3-1 (or the pseudogene TRBV3-2) and TRBJ2-2; 9 nucleotides match TRBD1. The germline CDR1 and CDR2 sequences are LGHDT and YNNKEL (reference sequence). The CDR3 runs 14 residues. The trim removed 1 base at V and 6 bases at J, leaving 0 bases unmatched. In DNA, the CDR3 is TGTGCCAGCAGCCAAGGACAGGGGGCCGGGGAGCTGTTTTTT. Its protein is CASSQGQGAGELFF.

The genes are TRBV7-2 and TRBJ1-1, with TRBD1 matching over 8 bases. The ends lost 4 bases at V and 7 bases at J; junction bases unmatched: 8. The CDR3 has 14 amino acids. CDR1 is SGHTA, CDR2 FQGNSA, per germline. As DNA, the CDR3 is TGTGCCAGCAGCTCCCAGGGGGCGTTGGGTGAAGCTTTCTTT. Its translation: CASSSQGALGEAFF.

This chain connects TRBV21-1 to TRBJ2-1; TRBD2, the D gene given by the table, was not confirmed from the DNA. TRBV21-1 is a listed pseudogene. The CDR3 is made up of 18 amino acids. The CDR3 spells CASSNLRTSGGVSDEQFF. The CDR3 coding sequence is TGTGCCAGCAGCAACCTAAGGACTAGCGGGGGGGTATCCGATGAGCAGTTCTTC.

J is TRBJ1-5 and V is TRBV6-5, with D perhaps matching TRBD1 (5 bases). This CDR3 spans 14 amino acids. The V end lost 4 bases, the J end lost 3 bases, and 10 bases lay between the germline ends. In germline, CDR1 is MNHEY, CDR2 SVGAGI. The CDR3: CASSLGGANQPQHF. For the CDR3, the DNA is TGTGCCAGCAGTTTGGGAGGGGCCAATCAGCCCCAGCATTTT.

The V gene is TRBV3-1 (or the pseudogene TRBV3-2), the J gene TRBJ2-3; D possibly corresponds to TRBD1 (6 bases). V was clipped by 4 bases and J by 6 bases, with 8 bases between them. There are 12 residues in the CDR3. Germline values: CDR1 LGHDT, CDR2 YNNKEL (reference sequence). CDR3 DNA: TGTGCCAGCAGCCCAACAGGGGATACGCAGTATTTT. This gives the protein CASSPTGDTQYF.

This rearrangement joins TRBV27 to TRBJ2-7; TRBD1 aligns across 7 bases. The germline V gene encodes CDR1 MNHEY and CDR2 SMNVEV (reference sequence). Losses at the gene ends were 2 bases for V and 4 bases for J; bases not matched to a gene: 8. There are 15 residues in the CDR3. The CDR3 protein is CASSLNPTGRYEQYF. The CDR3 nucleotides are TGTGCCAGCAGTTTAAATCCGACAGGGCGGTACGAGCAGTACTTC.

This chain links TRBV5-4 with TRBJ2-3, with 12 bases that match TRBD2. There are 16 residues in the CDR3. CDR1 and CDR2 (germline): SGHNT, YYREEE (reference sequence). V was pared by 2 bases and J by 2 bases, with 3 bases of the junction left unmatched. In DNA form, the CDR3 reads TGTGCCAGCAGCTTCCGACTAGCGGGGGTCACAGATACGCAGTATTTT. Its protein product is CASSFRLAGVTDTQYF. The full variable domain, completed using reference TRBV5-4 and TRBJ2-3, is ETGVTQSPTHLIKTRGQQVTLRCSSQSGHNTVSWYQQALGQGPQFIFQYYREEENGRGNFPPRFSGLQFPNYSSELNVNALELDDSALYLCASSFRLAGVTDTQYFGPGTRLTVL.

This chain connects TRBV29-1 to TRBJ2-7; 8 bases align to TRBD1. This CDR3 is 13 amino acids long. Germline trimming cut 6 bases from V and 1 base from J; bases unmatched to any gene: 5. Looked up from germline, CDR1 is SQVTM and CDR2 is ANQGSEA. CDR3 region: CSVSGTGSYEQYF. CDR3 DNA sequence: TGCAGCGTCTCTGGGACAGGTTCCTACGAGCAGTACTTC.

The chain links TRBV2 to TRBJ1-3; 9 bases align to TRBD1. The trim removed 8 bases at V and 2 bases at J, leaving 4 bases unmatched. CDR1 is SNHLY, CDR2 FYNNEI, per germline. The CDR3 has 14 amino acids. CDR3: CASERDRAGNTIYF. The CDR3 DNA sequence: TGTGCCAGCGAGCGGGACAGGGCTGGAAACACCATATATTTT.

This rearrangement joins TRBV7-2 to TRBJ2-7; TRBD2 agrees at 7 bases. Germline-derived CDR1 and CDR2 are SGHTA and FQGNSA. The ends lost 5 bases at V and 1 base at J; junction bases unmatched: 14. This CDR3 has 17 amino acids. CDR3: CASSPERAGRGSYEQYF. Here the CDR3 DNA reads TGTGCCAGCAGCCCAGAGAGGGCAGGGCGGGGGTCCTACGAGCAGTACTTC.

The rearrangement links TRBV30 to TRBJ1-3; no reliable D call. In germline, CDR1 is GTSNPN, CDR2 SVGIG (reference sequence). V was trimmed by 5 bases and J by 7 bases, leaving 18 bases between them. CDR3 length: 14 amino acids. The CDR3 is CAWSDGLGRNTIYF. The CDR3 DNA is TGTGCCTGGTCGGATGGGCTGGGTAGGAACACCATATATTTT.

This clone was seen once. This rearrangement joins TRBV21-1 to TRBJ2-1; the D call TRBD2 from the table was never checked on the DNA. TRBV21-1 counts as a pseudogene. CDR3 length: 17 amino acids. CDR3 sequence reads: CATPQAGGEKVYNEQFF. CDR3 in DNA: TGTGCCACCCCCCAAGCGGGAGGGGAGAAGGTGTACAATGAGCAGTTCTTC.

The genes are TRBV14 and TRBJ1-4, with 8 bases that match TRBD1. CDR3 length: 16 residues. The V and J ends lost 4 bases and 5 bases, in that order; junction bases with no gene match: 9. Germline-derived CDR1 and CDR2 are SGHDN and FVKESK. CDR3 sequence (DNA): TGTGCCAGCAGCCCACAGCGGACAGGGTGGAATGAAAAACTGTTTTTT. The encoded protein is CASSPQRTGWNEKLFF.

The rearrangement links TRBV12-3 or TRBV12-4 to TRBJ1-2; 7 nucleotides match TRBD1. V dropped 6 bases and J dropped 4; count of bases not matched to a gene: 5. The length of the CDR3 is 13 residues. This CDR3 is CASSSGQFYGYTF. For the CDR3, the DNA is TGTGCCAGCAGCTCGGGACAGTTCTATGGCTACACCTTC.

The chain uses TRBV4-1 and TRBJ1-2, with 9 positions matching TRBD1. The CDR3 has 14 amino acids. V was pared by 3 bases and J by 6 bases, with 5 bases of the junction left unmatched. Germline CDR1 MGHRA, CDR2 YSYEKL. The CDR3 reads CASSHLQGADGYTF. In DNA, the CDR3 is TGCGCCAGCAGCCACCTACAGGGGGCAGATGGCTACACCTTC.

This rearrangement joins TRBV28 to TRBJ1-2, with 7 bases aligning to TRBD1. This CDR3 is built from 14 residues. Germline loops: CDR1 MDHEN, CDR2 SYDVKM. The CDR3 loop is CAWSGQTTNYGYTF. Written as DNA, the CDR3 is TGTGCTTGGTCGGGACAGACTACTAACTATGGCTACACCTTC.

The chain combines TRBV4-2 with TRBJ2-1; TRBD2 matches 9 bases. CDR3 length equals 15 residues. In germline, CDR1 is LGHNA, CDR2 YNFKEQ. The ends lost 3 bases at V and 9 bases at J; junction bases unmatched: 9. The CDR3 loop is CASSQVGQRGVEQFF. Written as DNA, the CDR3 is TGTGCCAGCAGCCAGGTCGGGCAGCGGGGGGTTGAGCAGTTCTTC.

The V and J genes are TRBV27 and TRBJ1-1; 10 nucleotides match TRBD1. The trim removed 5 bases at V and 1 base at J, leaving 4 bases unmatched. CDR3 length: 15 amino acids. Germline CDR1 and CDR2: MNHEY and SMNVEV (reference sequence). DNA of the CDR3: TGTGCCAGCAGTCCCGGGACAGGGGCGAACACTGAAGCTTTCTTT. This sequence encodes CASSPGTGANTEAFF.

This clone was counted once. The gene calls are TRBV5-1 and TRBJ2-3; TRBD1 matches 11 bases. The CDR3 length is 15 residues. V lost 5 bases and J lost 4; bases outside the gene matches: 6. From germline, CDR1 is SGHRS and CDR2 YFSETQ. Written as DNA, the CDR3 is TGCGCCAGCAGTTCCTCGGGACAGGGGGCAGATACGCAGTATTTT. Translation gives CASSSSGQGADTQYF.

This chain links TRBV6-6 with TRBJ2-7, with 8 bases identical to TRBD2. V dropped 5 bases and J dropped 9; count of bases not matched to a gene: 18. This CDR3 region has 16 residues. Germline assignment: CDR1 MNHNY and CDR2 SVGAGI (reference sequence). The CDR3 DNA follows: TGTGCCAGCAGTACCCCACAGGGACTAGGGGGTTGGGTGCAGTACTTC. Amino acid sequence: CASSTPQGLGGWVQYF.

The table lists this clone with a count of one. The chain uses TRBV4-3 and TRBJ1-3; D is unresolved. V was pared by 0 bases and J by 0 bases, with 9 bases between. This CDR3 region has 16 residues. CDR1 is LGHNA, CDR2 YSLEER, per germline. The CDR3 is CASSQDSTHSGNTIYF. The CDR3 nucleotides are TGCGCCAGCAGCCAAGATTCGACACACTCTGGAAACACCATATATTTT.